This T cell receptor beta chain was recovered during a study of tumor-infiltrating lymphocytes in localized non-small cell lung cancer. About the research overall: Tumor tissue and non-adjacent uninvolved lung came from each patient. Study-level points and caveats: IM1 and IM2 tumors showed no difference in T-cell fraction.

The CDR3 consists of 15 residues. The germline V and J ends were trimmed by 1 base and 3 bases, with 10 bases remaining between them. Germline assignment: CDR1 SGHRS and CDR2 YFSETQ. A remark on this clone: Its antigen is still unknown.

Assay used: immunoSEQ multiplex PCR; TCRdb lists only in-frame clones, some missing. This table has some 17,000 clones, around 82% appearing once. The receptor was isolated from a human donor with non-small cell lung cancer. The source material was uninvolved lung tissue not adjacent to the tumor. The gene calls are TRBV5-1 and TRBJ1-4, with unresolved D. The CDR3 here is CASSLQGPPNEKLFF. The CDR3 DNA reads TGCGCCAGCAGCTTGCAAGGGCCACCTAATGAAAAACTGTTTTTT.